This passage covers 11 T cell receptor beta chains from one sample sequenced in a study of blood T cells in healthy people across ages (dated by TCRdb to 2015 to 2017). Receptor libraries were prepared by 5' RACE. These reads were obtained on an Illumina HiSeq 2500. A second PCR of roughly 6 to 11 cycles was run with a J-beta primer mix and a sample-barcoded 5' primer. The public reads were reprocessed in TCRdb via fastp at Q25 and MiXCR, keeping in-frame beta chains. One record per CDR3 amino acid sequence lists the most common genes and DNA. Here the sample has about 1.1 million distinct CDR3 sequences; roughly two fifths occur a single time. The top ten constitute around 13% of the sample. What was sequenced was blood. Receptors originate from a man aged 18-30 years in good health.

This clonotype was observed a few times. J is TRBJ2-1 and V is TRBV3-1; 11 bases map to TRBD2. The CDR3 loop spans 16 amino acids. V lost 7 bases to trimming and J lost 5 bases; unmatched junction nucleotides: 10. Germline V gives CDR1 LGHDT, CDR2 YNNKEL (reference sequence). CDR3 nucleotides: TGTGCCAGCACCCGAGAACTAGCGGGGGCTAACAATGAGCAGTTCTTC. As protein: CASTRELAGANNEQFF.

This chain's CDR3 is CAISQESSYNEQFF. The CDR3 bases are TGTGCCATCAGCCAGGAAAGCTCCTACAATGAGCAGTTCTTC. The chain carries TRBV10-3 and TRBJ2-1, with D unresolved. V was clipped by 6 bases and J by 0 bases, with 9 bases between them. Germline V gene lookup returns CDR1 ENHRY and CDR2 SYGVKD. This CDR3 has 14 residues.

In this sample, this clonotype turned up once. The genes are TRBV6-1 and TRBJ1-2; D may be TRBD1 (5 bases). The CDR3 runs to 16 residues. Germline assignment: CDR1 MNHNS and CDR2 SASEGT. Deletions cut 1 base from V and 0 bases from J, with 12 bases between. The DNA for the CDR3 is TGTGCCAGCAGTGAAGGGTGGGGCAGATCTAACTATGGCTACACCTTC. Protein: CASSEGWGRSNYGYTF.

This clonotype has only a few counts. The V and J genes are TRBV5-6 and TRBJ2-7, with D perhaps matching TRBD1 or TRBD2 (5 bases each). This CDR3 contains 14 residues. Germline lookup yields CDR1 SGHDT and CDR2 YYEEEE. V lost 4 bases and J lost 4, with 15 bases in between. The DNA of the CDR3 is TGTGCCAGCAGCCGATGGGACCACGGGTACGAGCAGTACTTC. Protein: CASSRWDHGYEQYF. Complete variable domain (other parts from reference TRBV5-6 and TRBJ2-7): DAGVTQSPTHLIKTRGQQVTLRCSPKSGHDTVSWYQQALGQGPQFIFQYYEEEERQRGNFPDRFSGHQFPNYSSELNVNALLLGDSALYLCASSRWDHGYEQYFGPGTRLTVT.

The gene calls are TRBV4-3 and TRBJ2-4; 9 bases map to TRBD2. Germline CDR1 is LGHNA and CDR2 is YSLEER. This CDR3 has 15 amino acids. The trim removed 0 bases at V and 13 bases at J, leaving 10 bases unmatched. This chain's CDR3 is CASSQDRSGGLEQYF. In DNA, the CDR3 is TGCGCCAGCAGCCAAGATAGAAGCGGGGGGCTTGAGCAGTACTTC.

Concerning this clonotype itself: One end of the junction is discordant with germline, which a read error may explain. This chain joins TRBV20-1 and TRBJ1-6; D is unresolved. This CDR3 spans 17 amino acids. From germline, CDR1 is DFQATT and CDR2 SNEGSKA (reference sequence). CDR3 sequence reads: CSARRARQISYNSPLHF. CDR3 DNA sequence: TGCAGTGCTAGACGGGCTAGGCAGATCTCCTATAATTCGCCCCTCCACTTT.

V is TRBV7-3 and J is TRBJ2-3; D may correspond to TRBD1 or TRBD2 (5 bases each). The V end lost 5 bases, the J end lost 3 bases, and 15 bases lay between the germline ends. The CDR3 covers 15 residues. Germline-derived CDR1 and CDR2 are SGHTA and FQGTGA. The CDR3 sequence: CASSRDLLRTDTQYF. For the CDR3, the DNA is TGTGCCAGCAGCCGGGACCTACTAAGGACAGATACGCAGTATTTT.

The chain is built from TRBV3-1 and TRBJ1-3, with D uncertain. V was trimmed by 0 bases and J by 4 bases, leaving 13 bases between them. Germline CDR1 LGHDT, CDR2 YNNKEL (reference sequence). The CDR3 sequence is 16 residues long. This CDR3 is CASSQESAGAGNTIYF. The CDR3 DNA reads TGTGCCAGCAGCCAAGAGTCGGCAGGTGCGGGAAACACCATATATTTT.

Remarks on this clonotype: The limits of the CDR3 on the DNA are not certain, so only TCRdb's listed CDR3 is given. The CDR3 reads CASSLMETQYFGPAGEYGYTF. V is TRBV11-1 and J is TRBJ1-2; the tabulated D call, TRBD1, remains unverified against the DNA. Germline CDR1 SGHAT, CDR2 FQDESV (reference sequence). The CDR3 is made up of 21 amino acids, end residues included.

This clonotype was detected a few times. The rearrangement joins TRBV28 to TRBJ2-5; 10 nucleotides agree with TRBD1. The V gene end was trimmed by 7 bases and the J gene end by 2 bases; junction bases not matched to a gene: 7. The CDR3 covers 15 residues. Germline loops: CDR1 MDHEN, CDR2 SYDVKM. The CDR3 reads CASTRDRGPQETQYF. CDR3 sequence (DNA): TGTGCCAGCACACGGGACAGGGGACCTCAAGAGACCCAGTACTTC.

This clonotype has just a few counts. The chain employs TRBV5-6 and TRBJ2-1; TRBD1 matches at 7 bases. Germline lookup yields CDR1 SGHDT and CDR2 YYEEEE. The CDR3 length is 13 residues. V shed 4 bases, J shed 8 bases, and the junction held 6 bases outside the gene matches. The CDR3 protein is CASSLTGTHEQFF. In DNA form, the CDR3 reads TGTGCCAGCAGCCTGACAGGGACCCATGAGCAGTTCTTC.